Detailed here is one TCR beta chain. Its antigen is currently unknown. This specimen belongs to a study of OX40 agonist ivuxolimab in advanced cancers. Per the germline V gene, CDR1 is MGHRA and CDR2 is YSYEKL. This CDR3 region has 12 residues. The V gene lost 2 bases and the J gene lost 13 bases, with 12 bases spanning the gap. Study-level results: Researchers report that CD8+ T cells had, on average, more expanded clones than CD4+. Expansion of clones was among the lowest in partial responders at 0.1-3.0 mg/kg.

Generated by immunoSEQ multiplex PCR, the TCRdb table keeps only in-frame clones and is missing some. The sample records tens of thousands of clones, 60% to 85% being singletons. The source is an adult with an advanced solid tumor such as melanoma, head and neck, liver or kidney cancer. The V call is TRBV4-1, the J call TRBJ2-1; tentative D call: TRBD2 (6 bases). Sample: CD4+ or CD8+ T cells sorted from blood, taken in a trial of the OX40 agonist ivuxolimab. Here the CDR3 DNA reads TGCGCCAGCAGCCAAAGACTAGGTCGTCAGTTCTTC. Translated: CASSQRLGRQFF.